A selection of T cell receptor beta chains follows, all from one sample in a study of identical twins. TCRdb independently ran MiXCR on the 5' RACE reads; one entry per CDR3 protein. The data show hundreds of thousands of distinct CDR3 sequences, about a tenth seen once. Material: memory (CD45RO+) T cells sorted from blood. The source of these receptors is a woman under 30 in good health. Each CDR3 is given with its conserved first and last residue. The order of the fields is CDR3 protein, clone size, J gene, V gene. Some rows have no size entry. The others give once, few or many, or a class for an expanded clone.

CASRATQSGTDTQYF	many	TRBJ2-3	TRBV10-2
CASSQGLLQETQYF	.	TRBJ2-5	TRBV2
CSAGGGTTYEQYF	few	TRBJ2-7	TRBV20-1
CASSYSISGVASPLHF	.	TRBJ1-6	TRBV6-5
CSARKRGGNTEAFF	few	TRBJ1-1	TRBV20-1
CASRRLSGTPLHF	many	TRBJ1-5	TRBV12-3/TRBV12-4
CASNPGDGSPLHF	few	TRBJ1-6	TRBV3-1
CASSLDLGGNQETQYF	many	TRBJ2-5	TRBV12-3/TRBV12-4
CAISVRNTIYF	few	TRBJ1-3	TRBV10-3
CASSLAGPPMADTQYF	few	TRBJ2-3	TRBV7-2
CATSRDRDEKLFF	many	TRBJ1-4	TRBV15
CATSRAPGETQYF	.	TRBJ2-5	TRBV15
CSARDPGVNEQFF	many	TRBJ2-1	TRBV20-1
CASRNLDEQYF	few	TRBJ2-7	TRBV6-6
CASSAGIGLNEKLFF	few	TRBJ1-4	TRBV9
CASSLEGTWIDTQYF	few	TRBJ2-3	TRBV5-1
CASSLVTKYEQYF	few	TRBJ2-7	TRBV7-2
CSVEKGFSYNEQFF	.	TRBJ2-1	TRBV29-1
CASSNRSGEQFF	few	TRBJ2-1	TRBV12-3/TRBV12-4
CASRSRDRGWGIQYF	few	TRBJ2-4	TRBV12-3/TRBV12-4
CASSQDYRGNRELFF	.	TRBJ2-2	TRBV4-3
CSALLAGGLNEQFF	.	TRBJ2-1	TRBV20-1
CASSSPGTSSHEQYF	.	TRBJ2-7	TRBV6-5
CSARAPRGDTEAFF	few	TRBJ1-1	TRBV20-1
CASSTRGPSSGNTIYF	medium-sized	TRBJ1-3	TRBV12-3/TRBV12-4
CASRPPGAGTGELFF	.	TRBJ2-2	TRBV7-8
CASSTRTSVNTGELFF	many	TRBJ2-2	TRBV9
CSAFLVAGGPGDTQYF	.	TRBJ2-3	TRBV20-1
CASSHSTGTGSETQYF	.	TRBJ2-5	TRBV4-3
CASSLTASGSGEQYF	.	TRBJ2-7	TRBV5-5
CASSLGQGRQPQHF	.	TRBJ1-5	TRBV3-1
CASSQRNYEQYF	.	TRBJ2-7	TRBV3-1
CASSFAPGTSGKTEQFF	.	TRBJ2-1	TRBV7-9
CASSPTGDRENIQYF	.	TRBJ2-4	TRBV18
CSAPATDNYGYTF	.	TRBJ1-2	TRBV20-1
CASNPGGYYNEQFF	few	TRBJ2-1	TRBV7-9
CASSPRDRYEQFF	.	TRBJ2-1	TRBV7-9
CASSPRTSGNEQFF	few	TRBJ2-1	TRBV27
CASSGHQGTRETQYF	.	TRBJ2-5	TRBV13
CASSAGPGTDTQYF	few	TRBJ2-3	TRBV6-1
CASSFSGIGELFF	many	TRBJ2-2	TRBV7-8
CASSLKTGQPQHF	few	TRBJ1-5	TRBV7-8
CASSFTGAGKTQYF	.	TRBJ2-5	TRBV12-3/TRBV12-4
CASSRASGANVLTF	.	TRBJ2-6	TRBV12-3/TRBV12-4
CASRGTGASRNTEAFF	few	TRBJ1-1	TRBV2